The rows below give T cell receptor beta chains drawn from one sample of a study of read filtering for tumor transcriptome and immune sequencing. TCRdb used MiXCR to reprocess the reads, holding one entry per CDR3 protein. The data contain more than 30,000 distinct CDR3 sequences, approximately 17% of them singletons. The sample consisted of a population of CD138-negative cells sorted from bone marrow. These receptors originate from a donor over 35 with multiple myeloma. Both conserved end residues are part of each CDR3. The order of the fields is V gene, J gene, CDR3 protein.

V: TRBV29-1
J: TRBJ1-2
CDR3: CSTWATNYGYTF

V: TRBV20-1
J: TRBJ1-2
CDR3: CSARDGYTGVEGYTF

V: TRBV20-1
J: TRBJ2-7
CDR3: CSARGLGRNEQYF

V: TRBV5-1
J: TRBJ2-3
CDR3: CAISLGLPPVTQYF

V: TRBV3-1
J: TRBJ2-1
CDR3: CASSPSGTSGKNEQFF

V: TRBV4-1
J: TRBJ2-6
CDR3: CASSRTLSGANVLTF

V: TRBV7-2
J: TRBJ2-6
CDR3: CASGTGANVLTF

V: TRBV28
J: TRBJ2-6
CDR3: CASSSGISGANVLTF

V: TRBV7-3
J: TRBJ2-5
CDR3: CASSFGLAGAQETQYF

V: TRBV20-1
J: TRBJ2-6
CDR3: CSARDFSGANVLTF

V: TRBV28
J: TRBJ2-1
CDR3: CASTTHGEQFF

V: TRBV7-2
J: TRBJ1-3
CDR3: CASKLGPGNTIYF

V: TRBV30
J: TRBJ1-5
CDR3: CAWSVDSNQPQHF

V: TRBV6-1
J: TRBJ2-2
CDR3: CASRDTGELFF

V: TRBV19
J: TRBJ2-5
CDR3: CASSIGGGRETQYF

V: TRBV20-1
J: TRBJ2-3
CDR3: CSAWTGTSGRGFGTDTQYF

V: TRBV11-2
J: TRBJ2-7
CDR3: CASSLGSGGPYEQYF

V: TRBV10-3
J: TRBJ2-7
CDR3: CAISDQGFGEQYF

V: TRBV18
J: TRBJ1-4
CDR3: CASPPPEGENERLFF

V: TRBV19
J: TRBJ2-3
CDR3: CASSVRGFDTQYF

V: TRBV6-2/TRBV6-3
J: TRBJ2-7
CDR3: CASSPFQANTYEQYF

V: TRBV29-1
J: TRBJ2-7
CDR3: CSVGSGNFPYEQYF

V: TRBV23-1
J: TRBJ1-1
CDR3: CASSQFDQGQGAVNTEAFF

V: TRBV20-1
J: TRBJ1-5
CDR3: CSARLSTAQPQHF

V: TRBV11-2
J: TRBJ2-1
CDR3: CASTRSGIGGLDEQFF

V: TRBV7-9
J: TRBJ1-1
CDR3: CASPLGGVGNTEAFF

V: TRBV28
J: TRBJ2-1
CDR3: CASSSPRDEQFF

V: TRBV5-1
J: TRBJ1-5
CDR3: CASSTTGMSNQPQHF

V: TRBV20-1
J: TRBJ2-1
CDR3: CSARILAGGSYNEQFF

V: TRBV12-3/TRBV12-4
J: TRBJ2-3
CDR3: CASRHGQGADTQYF

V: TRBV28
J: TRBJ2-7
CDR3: CASKPTGTGTYEQYF

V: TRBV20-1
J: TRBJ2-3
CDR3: CSANRDPTDTQYF

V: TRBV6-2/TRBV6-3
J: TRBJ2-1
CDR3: CASSDSYDQFF

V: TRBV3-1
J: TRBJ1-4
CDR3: CASRAHGGEKLFF

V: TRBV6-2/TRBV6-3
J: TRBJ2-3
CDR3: CASQDTQYF

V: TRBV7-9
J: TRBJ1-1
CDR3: CAGSLGGREAFF